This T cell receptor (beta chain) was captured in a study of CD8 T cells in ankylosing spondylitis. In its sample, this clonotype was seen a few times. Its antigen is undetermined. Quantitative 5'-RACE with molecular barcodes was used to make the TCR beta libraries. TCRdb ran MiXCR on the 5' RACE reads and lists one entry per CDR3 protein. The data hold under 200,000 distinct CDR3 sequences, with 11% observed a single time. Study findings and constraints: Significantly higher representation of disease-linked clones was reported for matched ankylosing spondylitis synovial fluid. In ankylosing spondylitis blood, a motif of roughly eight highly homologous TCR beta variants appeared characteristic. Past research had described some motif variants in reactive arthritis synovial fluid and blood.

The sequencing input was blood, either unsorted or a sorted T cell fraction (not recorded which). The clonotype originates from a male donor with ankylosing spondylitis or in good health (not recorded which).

The DNA for the CDR3 is TGTGCCAGCAGCTTAGATACAGGCTCTGAAGCTTTCTTT. Translation: CASSLDTGSEAFF. The genes are TRBV7-9 and TRBJ1-1; D might be TRBD1 (5 bases). This CDR3 has 13 residues. Germline CDR1 and CDR2: SEHNR and FQNEAQ (reference sequence). Trimming cost V 1 base and J 6 bases, with 9 bases left between them.